This T cell receptor beta chain was profiled in a study of long-term antiretroviral therapy in people with HIV. Findings and caveats of the study: It was not possible to obtain data on ART adherence, viral resistance or therapy changes.

A remark on this clone: Its antigen is undetermined.

The ends were cut back, 5 bases at V and 6 bases at J, with 17 bases in the middle. Germline V lookup: CDR1 MNHEY, CDR2 SMNVEV (reference sequence). CDR3 length equals 14 residues. Sequencing relied on immunoSEQ assay v3.0, run at survey level. Sequencing was directed toward about 35,000-50,000 T-cell genomes in each sample. Sequencing used immunoSEQ multiplex PCR; TCRdb keeps in-frame clones, though not all of them. The table lists around 30,000 clones, about 93% of them singletons. This sequence joins TRBV27 and TRBJ2-7, with D perhaps TRBD1 or TRBD2 (6 bases each). The input for sequencing was unsorted PBMCs, taken 6.2 years after starting antiretroviral therapy. The source of this sequence is a man aged 40-55 years with HIV. CDR3 protein: CASSQEGTRGEQYF. The DNA for the CDR3 is TGTGCCAGCAGTCAGGAGGGGACAAGGGGCGAGCAGTACTTC.